This T cell receptor (beta chain) was profiled in a study of PD-1 blockade in classical Hodgkin lymphoma (TCRdb year 2020). With regard to the full study: Nivolumab dosing was 3 mg/kg intravenously every 2 weeks, continuing until either disease progression or unacceptable toxicity. The study used TCR beta sequencing and CyTOF to define a peripheral blood immune signature of response to PD-1 blockade in classical Hodgkin lymphoma. Beyond this particular receptor, the publication reports: Baseline TCR diversity was reported to be lower in newly diagnosed patients than in healthy donors and to be lower still in relapsed/refractory patients. Lower diversity was seen in patients whose nivolumab began less than 1 year after ASCT, and these patients were left out of later analyses so that immune reconstitution would not confound the results. A significant rise by C4D1 was seen in CD4+ but not CD8+ TCR diversity (p=0.0027 vs p=0.16), with the rise being most apparent in complete responders (p=0.02). Baseline diversity similar to that of newly diagnosed patients was observed in trial patients achieving complete response, whereas significantly lower diversity was observed in partial responders and progressors. The study was restricted to a single clinical trial cohort, and the causes of repertoire differences, possibly disease activity or prior therapy, were left undefined.

The germline V gene encodes CDR1 SGHDT and CDR2 YYEEEE. V is pared back by 0 bases and J by 5 bases, with 11 bases lying between the germline termini. There are 14 amino acids in the CDR3, from cysteine to phenylalanine inclusive. The only DNA kept is the CDR3, 42 bases in frame from the first base. In regard to this clone: The antigen this receptor binds is unknown. The sample holds no much larger clone one base away, and base qualities are not on file.

The sample's time point label is to be understood as: cycle 2 day 1 (C2D1) of nivolumab. Every trial patient had relapsed after autologous stem cell transplantation, and cohorts A, B and C differed in prior brentuximab vedotin exposure. The trial cohort was composed of approximately 56 patients with relapsed/refractory classical Hodgkin lymphoma, for whom complete response, partial response or progressive disease was recorded as best overall response. In the multi-cohort phase II CheckMate 205 trial, trial patients received single-agent nivolumab. An independent review committee assessed best overall response by applying the 2007 International Working Group response criteria. PBMCs from the trial were collected at three points: immediately before nivolumab initiation (C1D1), and during therapy at cycle 2 day 1 and cycle 4 day 1. After peripheral blood was drawn into 8 mL Vacutainer Cell Preparation Tubes, PBMCs were isolated by centrifugation and then cryopreserved.

The Qiagen DNeasy kit was used to extract genomic DNA from unsorted PBMCs and from the negatively selected CD4+ and CD8+ fractions. Amplification of TCR beta CDR3 regions was done by immunoSEQ multiplex PCR with primers that anneal to V and J segments. A synthetic immune receptor repertoire was used to minimize amplification bias, and remaining bias was computationally removed after sequencing. As for how the authors treated the data: Repertoire diversity was quantified as the Shannon entropy index using custom Python scripts. Unsorted, CD4+ and CD8+ repertoires were analyzed separately, except in combined analyses where CD4+ and CD8+ sequences were merged in silico. Clonal expansion was defined as a frequency increase of at least 2-fold after treatment compared with C1D1, and clones undetected at baseline were assigned a pseudocount of 0.5. Clones with 0 or 1 copy at C1D1 were classified as singleton clones, and clones with 2 or more copies were classified as non-singleton clones. Clones expanded in unsorted samples were labelled as CD4+, CD8+ or unknown by matching protein sequences in sorted samples from the same patient. Diversity changes from C1D1 to C4D1 were tested in paired samples using Wilcoxon tests. TCRdb provides this immuneACCESS table in a form limited to in-frame rearrangements. Some clones are lacking; in checked studies, under half of them reflect an unresolved V gene, and why the rest are absent is not known. V and J calls and clone size are given by that table; D and trimming were obtained from the DNA. The sample contains approximately 15,000 clones, about 81% of them found a single time. The biggest ten clones account for roughly a quarter of the sample.

The sample consisted of peripheral blood mononuclear cells (PBMCs), taken before the second cycle of nivolumab. In this chain, TRBV5-6 is recombined with TRBJ1-1; the D gene is not confidently resolved. The receptor's source is a human donor with classical Hodgkin lymphoma. The sequenced DNA: TGTGCCAGCAGCTTGGCCGGCCTAAGGACTGAAGCTTTCTTT. This gives the protein CASSLAGLRTEAFF. When the CDR3 is completed using the reference TRBV5-6 and TRBJ1-1 genes on either side, the full variable domain is DAGVTQSPTHLIKTRGQQVTLRCSPKSGHDTVSWYQQALGQGPQFIFQYYEEEERQRGNFPDRFSGHQFPNYSSELNVNALLLGDSALYLCASSLAGLRTEAFFGQGTRLTVV.